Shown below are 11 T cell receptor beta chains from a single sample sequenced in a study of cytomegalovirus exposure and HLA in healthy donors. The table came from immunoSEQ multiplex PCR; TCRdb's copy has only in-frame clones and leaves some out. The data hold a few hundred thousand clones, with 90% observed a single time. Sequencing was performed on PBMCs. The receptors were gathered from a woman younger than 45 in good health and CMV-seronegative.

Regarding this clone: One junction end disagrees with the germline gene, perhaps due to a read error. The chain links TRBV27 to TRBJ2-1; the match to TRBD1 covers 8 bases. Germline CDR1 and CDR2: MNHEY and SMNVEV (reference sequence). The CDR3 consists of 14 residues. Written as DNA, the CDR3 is TGTGCCACCAGTGGACAGGGCCCCTACAATGAGCAGTTCTTC. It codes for CATSGQGPYNEQFF.

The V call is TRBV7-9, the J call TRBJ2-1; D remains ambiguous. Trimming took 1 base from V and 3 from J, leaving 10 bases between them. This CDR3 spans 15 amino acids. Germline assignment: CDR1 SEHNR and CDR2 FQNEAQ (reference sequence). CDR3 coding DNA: TGTGCCAGCAGCTTAGTCGAAGGTTACTACAATGAGCAGTTCTTC. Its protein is CASSLVEGYYNEQFF.

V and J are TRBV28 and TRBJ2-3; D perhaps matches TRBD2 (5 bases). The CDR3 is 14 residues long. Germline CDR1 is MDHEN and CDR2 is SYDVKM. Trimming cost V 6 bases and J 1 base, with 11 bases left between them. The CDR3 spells CASRSPAGTDTQYF. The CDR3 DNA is TGTGCCAGCAGAAGTCCAGCGGGCACAGATACGCAGTATTTT.

CDR3 DNA: TGTGCCAGCAGTGCCTCTAGCTTCATGGGCTACGAGCAGTACTTC. As protein: CASSASSFMGYEQYF. The V gene is TRBV27, the J gene TRBJ2-7; D possibly corresponds to TRBD2 (5 bases). From germline, CDR1 is MNHEY and CDR2 SMNVEV (reference sequence). This CDR3 contains 15 residues. V was pared by 5 bases and J by 3 bases, with 17 bases between.

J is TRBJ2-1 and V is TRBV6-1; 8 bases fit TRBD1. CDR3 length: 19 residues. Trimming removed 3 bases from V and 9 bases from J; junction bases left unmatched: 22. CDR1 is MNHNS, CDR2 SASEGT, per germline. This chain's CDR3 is CASSEGTGEAWSVAAEQFF. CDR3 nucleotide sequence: TGTGCCAGCAGTGAGGGGACAGGCGAAGCTTGGAGCGTAGCGGCTGAGCAGTTCTTC.

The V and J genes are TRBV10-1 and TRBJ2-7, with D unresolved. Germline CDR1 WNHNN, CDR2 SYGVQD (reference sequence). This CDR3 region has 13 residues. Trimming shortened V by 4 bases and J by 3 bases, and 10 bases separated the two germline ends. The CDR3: CASSVGSLYEQYF. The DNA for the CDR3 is TGCGCCAGCAGTGTTGGTAGCCTCTACGAGCAGTACTTC.

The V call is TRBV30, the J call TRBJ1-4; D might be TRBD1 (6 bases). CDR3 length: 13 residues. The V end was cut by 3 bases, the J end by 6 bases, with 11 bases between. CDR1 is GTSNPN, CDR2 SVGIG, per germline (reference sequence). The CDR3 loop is CAWRVQGDEKLFF. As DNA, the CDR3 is TGTGCCTGGAGGGTACAGGGTGATGAAAAACTGTTTTTT.

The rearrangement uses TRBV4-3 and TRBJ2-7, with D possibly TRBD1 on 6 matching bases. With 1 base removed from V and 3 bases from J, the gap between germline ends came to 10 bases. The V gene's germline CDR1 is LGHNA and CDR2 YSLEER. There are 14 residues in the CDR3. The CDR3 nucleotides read TGCGCCAGCAGCCAAGGTGTGACAGGCTACGAGCAGTACTTC. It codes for CASSQGVTGYEQYF.

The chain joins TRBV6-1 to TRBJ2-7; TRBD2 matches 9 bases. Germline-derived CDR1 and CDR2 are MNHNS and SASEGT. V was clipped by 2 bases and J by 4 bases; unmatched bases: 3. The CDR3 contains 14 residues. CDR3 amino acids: CASSELAGQYEQYF. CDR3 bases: TGTGCCAGCAGTGAACTAGCGGGACAATACGAGCAGTACTTC.

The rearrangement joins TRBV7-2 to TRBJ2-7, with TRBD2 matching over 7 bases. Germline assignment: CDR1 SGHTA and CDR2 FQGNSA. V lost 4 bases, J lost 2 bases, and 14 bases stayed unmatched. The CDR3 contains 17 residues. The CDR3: CASSSLPLAATTYEQYF. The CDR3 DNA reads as TGTGCCAGCAGCTCCCTACCTCTAGCGGCGACGACCTACGAGCAGTACTTC.

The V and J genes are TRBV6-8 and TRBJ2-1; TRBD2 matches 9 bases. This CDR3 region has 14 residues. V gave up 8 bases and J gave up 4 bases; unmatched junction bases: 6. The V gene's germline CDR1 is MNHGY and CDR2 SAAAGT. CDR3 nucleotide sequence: TGTGCCAGCCTTAGCGGGGGCGAGTACAATGAGCAGTTCTTC. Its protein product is CASLSGGEYNEQFF.